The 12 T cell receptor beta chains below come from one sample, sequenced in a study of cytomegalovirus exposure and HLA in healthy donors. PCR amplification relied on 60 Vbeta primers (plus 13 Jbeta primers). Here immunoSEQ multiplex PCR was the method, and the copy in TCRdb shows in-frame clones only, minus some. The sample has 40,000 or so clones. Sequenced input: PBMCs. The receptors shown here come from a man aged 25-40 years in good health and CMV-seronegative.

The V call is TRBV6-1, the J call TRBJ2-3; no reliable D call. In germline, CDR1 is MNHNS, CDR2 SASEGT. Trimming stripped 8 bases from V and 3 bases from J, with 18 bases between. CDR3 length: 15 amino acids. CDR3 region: CASGQTVTQTDTQYF. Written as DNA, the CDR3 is TGTGCCAGCGGGCAGACGGTCACTCAGACAGATACGCAGTATTTT.

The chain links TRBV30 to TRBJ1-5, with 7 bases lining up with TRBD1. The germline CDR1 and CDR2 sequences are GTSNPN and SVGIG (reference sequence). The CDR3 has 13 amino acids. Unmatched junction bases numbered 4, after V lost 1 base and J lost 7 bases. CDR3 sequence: CAWSGGGGQPQHF. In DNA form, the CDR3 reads TGTGCCTGGAGTGGAGGGGGCGGACAGCCCCAGCATTTT.

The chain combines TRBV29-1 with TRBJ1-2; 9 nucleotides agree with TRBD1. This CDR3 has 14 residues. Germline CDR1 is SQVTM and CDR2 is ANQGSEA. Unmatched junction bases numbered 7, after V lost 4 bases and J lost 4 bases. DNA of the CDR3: TGCAGCGTTGTGGCACAGGGGGCTAGCTATGGCTACACCTTC. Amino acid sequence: CSVVAQGASYGYTF.

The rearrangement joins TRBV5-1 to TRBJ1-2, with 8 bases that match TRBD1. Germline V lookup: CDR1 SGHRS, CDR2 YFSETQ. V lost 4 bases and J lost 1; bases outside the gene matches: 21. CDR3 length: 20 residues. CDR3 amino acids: CASSPWLAGQEAHVNYGYTF. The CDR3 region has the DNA TGCGCCAGCAGCCCGTGGTTGGCGGGACAGGAGGCTCACGTTAACTATGGCTACACCTTC. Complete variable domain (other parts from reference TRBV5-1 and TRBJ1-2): KAGVTQTPRYLIKTRGQQVTLSCSPISGHRSVSWYQQTPGQGLQFLFEYFSETQRNKGNFPGRFSGRQFSNSRSEMNVSTLELGDSALYLCASSPWLAGQEAHVNYGYTFGSGTRLTVV.

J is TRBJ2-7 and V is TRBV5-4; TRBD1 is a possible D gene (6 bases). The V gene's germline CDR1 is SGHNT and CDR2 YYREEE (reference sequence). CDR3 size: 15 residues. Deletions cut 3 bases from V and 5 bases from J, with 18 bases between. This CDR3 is CASSSTIRQVNEQYF. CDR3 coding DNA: TGTGCCAGCAGCTCGACGATCCGACAGGTAAACGAGCAGTACTTC.

The CDR3 region has the DNA TGTGCCAGCAGCCAGGACGGGACTAGCGGTTCCTACGAGCAGTACTTC. It translates to CASSQDGTSGSYEQYF. This chain links TRBV4-2 with TRBJ2-7; 11 bases map to TRBD2. Germline CDR1 and CDR2: LGHNA and YNFKEQ. The length of the CDR3 is 16 residues. The junction had 5 bases not matched to a gene; V was cut back by 3 bases and J by 1 base.

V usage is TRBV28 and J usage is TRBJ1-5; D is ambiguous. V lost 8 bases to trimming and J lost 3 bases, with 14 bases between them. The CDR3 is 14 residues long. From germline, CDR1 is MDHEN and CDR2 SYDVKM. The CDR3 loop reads CASLGELLNQPQHF. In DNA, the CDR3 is TGTGCCAGCCTCGGGGAACTTCTCAATCAGCCCCAGCATTTT. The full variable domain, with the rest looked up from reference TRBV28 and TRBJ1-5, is DVKVTQSSRYLVKRTGEKVFLECVQDMDHENMFWYRQDPGLGLRLIYFSYDVKMKEKGDIPEGYSVSREKKERFSLILESASTNQTSMYLCASLGELLNQPQHFGDGTRLSIL.

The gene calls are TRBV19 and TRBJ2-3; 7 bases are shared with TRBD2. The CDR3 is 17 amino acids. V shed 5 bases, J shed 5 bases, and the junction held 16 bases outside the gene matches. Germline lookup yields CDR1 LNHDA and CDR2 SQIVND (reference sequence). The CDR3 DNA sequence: TGTGCCAGTAGTCCCCCATTGAGCGGGATAATTGAAGATACGCAGTATTTT. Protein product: CASSPPLSGIIEDTQYF.

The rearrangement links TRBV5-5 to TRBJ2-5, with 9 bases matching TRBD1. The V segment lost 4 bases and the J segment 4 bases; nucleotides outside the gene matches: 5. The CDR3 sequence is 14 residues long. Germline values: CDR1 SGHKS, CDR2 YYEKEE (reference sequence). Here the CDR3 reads CASSLTGGGETQYF. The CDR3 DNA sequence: TGTGCCAGCAGCCTGACAGGGGGTGGAGAGACCCAGTACTTC.

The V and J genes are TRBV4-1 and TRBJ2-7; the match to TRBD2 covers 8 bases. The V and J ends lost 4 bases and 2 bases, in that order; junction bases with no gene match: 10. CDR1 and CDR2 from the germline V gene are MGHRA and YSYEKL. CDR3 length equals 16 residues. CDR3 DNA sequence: TGCGCCAGCAGCCTCCTACCGGGACTAGGAGCCTACGAGCAGTACTTC. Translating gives CASSLLPGLGAYEQYF.

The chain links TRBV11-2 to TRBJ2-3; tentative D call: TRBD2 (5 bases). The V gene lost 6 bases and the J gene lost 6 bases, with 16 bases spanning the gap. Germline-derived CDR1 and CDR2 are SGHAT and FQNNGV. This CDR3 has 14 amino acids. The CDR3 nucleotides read TGTGCCAGCAGTTTCGGGGAACCCCAGGATACGCAGTATTTT. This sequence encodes CASSFGEPQDTQYF. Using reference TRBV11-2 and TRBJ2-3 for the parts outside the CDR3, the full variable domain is EAGVAQSPRYKIIEKRQSVAFWCNPISGHATLYWYQQILGQGPKLLIQFQNNGVVDDSQLPKDRFSAERLKGVDSTLKIQPAKLEDSAVYLCASSFGEPQDTQYFGPGTRLTVL.

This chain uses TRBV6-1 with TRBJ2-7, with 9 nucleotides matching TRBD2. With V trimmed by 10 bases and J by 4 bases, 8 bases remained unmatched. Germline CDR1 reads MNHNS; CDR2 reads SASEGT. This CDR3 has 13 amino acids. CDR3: CATNLAGGYEQYF. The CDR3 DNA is TGTGCCACCAACCTCGCGGGGGGGTACGAGCAGTACTTC.